This is a list of T cell receptor beta chains from one sample in a study of spatial heterogeneity in lung cancer. In TCRdb, the 5' RACE reads were re-called with MiXCR into one record per CDR3 protein. Of 13,000 or so distinct CDR3 sequences listed, less than 4.5% were seen once; the top ten hold 40% to 55%. Material: PBMCs, obtained at surgery. Receptors were obtained from a male donor with early-stage non-small cell lung cancer. Each CDR3 is given with its conserved first and last residue. D genes are given only for firm matches. Size is omitted from some rows. Given values are once, few, many or a class for expanded clones.

D,size,V,J,CDR3,DNA
NA,NA,TRBV6-1,TRBJ1-5,CASSEQVRNQPQHF,TGTGCCAGCAGTGAACAGGTACGGAATCAGCCCCAGCATTTT
NA,medium-sized,TRBV2,TRBJ1-1,CASRGDSLNTEAFF,TGTGCCAGCAGGGGGGATTCCCTGAACACTGAAGCTTTCTTT
NA,many,TRBV28,TRBJ1-6,CASSLPGGTLHF,TGTGCCAGCAGTTTACCCGGAGGGACCCTCCACTTT
NA,few,TRBV13,TRBJ1-2,CASSLGGRGRAYGYTF,TGTGCCAGCAGCTTAGGCGGGAGAGGGAGGGCCTATGGCTACACCTTC
TRBD1,many,TRBV6-5,TRBJ2-2,CASGAQGLAGELFF,TGTGCCAGCGGAGCACAGGGGCTGGCCGGGGAGCTGTTTTTT
NA,many,TRBV5-1,TRBJ2-3,CASSLGLPRERAGTQYF,TGCGCCAGCAGCTTGGGCCTCCCAAGGGAGAGGGCGGGTACGCAGTATTTT
TRBD1,many,TRBV28,TRBJ2-7,CASSFPQGASYEQYF,TGTGCCAGCAGTTTTCCGCAGGGGGCATCCTACGAGCAGTACTTC
TRBD1,many,TRBV29-1,TRBJ2-2,CSVEVGQGASAGELFF,TGCAGCGTTGAGGTTGGACAGGGGGCATCCGCCGGGGAGCTGTTTTTT
NA,many,TRBV7-6,TRBJ2-5,CASSSPYGAETQYF,TGTGCCAGCAGCTCCCCGTACGGGGCGGAGACCCAGTACTTC
TRBD2,many,TRBV2,TRBJ2-7,CASSPTAGTTRQYF,TGTGCCAGCAGTCCCACGGCAGGGACTACGAGGCAGTACTTC
NA,NA,TRBV4-1,TRBJ1-3,CASSQGLRARSSGNTIYF,TGCGCCAGCAGCCAAGGGCTTAGGGCCCGGAGCTCTGGAAACACCATATATTTT
NA,many,TRBV7-9,TRBJ1-2,CASSLEGGGYGYTF,TGTGCCAGCAGCTTGGAGGGAGGCGGCTATGGCTACACCTTC
NA,many,TRBV15,TRBJ1-3,CATSRTGLSGNTIYF,TGTGCCACCAGCCGAACAGGGCTCTCTGGAAACACCATATATTTT
TRBD2,many,TRBV11-2,TRBJ2-7,CASSLSGETYEQYF,TGTGCCAGCAGCTTAAGCGGGGAGACCTACGAGCAGTACTTC
TRBD2,NA,TRBV7-2,TRBJ2-2,CASSLVPAGKTGELFF,TGTGCCAGCAGCTTAGTGCCAGCGGGAAAGACCGGGGAGCTGTTTTTT
NA,many,TRBV5-1,TRBJ1-2,CASSGSGNYGYTF,TGCGCCAGCAGCGGTAGCGGAAACTATGGCTACACCTTC
TRBD1,many,TRBV19,TRBJ2-4,CASSKITGGENIQYF,TGTGCCAGTAGCAAAATAACAGGGGGCGAAAACATTCAGTACTTC
TRBD1,NA,TRBV6-5,TRBJ1-6,CASSYGTGGSPLHF,TGTGCCAGCAGTTACGGGACAGGGGGTTCACCCCTCCACTTT
TRBD1,many,TRBV6-5,TRBJ2-1,CASSTPGQGYNEQFF,TGTGCCAGCAGCACCCCGGGACAGGGATACAATGAGCAGTTCTTC
NA,medium-sized,TRBV20-1,TRBJ1-2,CSAPLGITNYGYTF,TGCAGTGCCCCCCTCGGAATCACTAACTATGGCTACACCTTC
NA,few,TRBV10-3,TRBJ2-5,CAISDETDADGETQYF,TGTGCCATCAGTGACGAAACAGACGCGGACGGCGAGACCCAGTACTTC
NA,many,TRBV7-3,TRBJ2-5,CASSPGVGETQYF,TGTGCCAGCAGCCCGGGCGTCGGAGAGACCCAGTACTTC
NA,many,TRBV11-2,TRBJ1-2,CASRPSAAYGYTF,TGTGCCAGCAGACCCTCCGCAGCCTATGGCTACACCTTC
NA,many,TRBV7-9,TRBJ1-2,CASSLAGPNYGYTF,TGTGCCAGCAGCTTAGCGGGACCCAACTATGGCTACACCTTC
TRBD2,many,TRBV29-1,TRBJ2-1,CSARTLAGGLNEQFF,TGCAGCGCCCGGACCCTAGCGGGAGGTTTAAATGAGCAGTTCTTC
NA,many,TRBV11-2,TRBJ2-1,CASSPLGSYNEQFF,TGTGCCAGCAGCCCCCTGGGGTCCTACAATGAGCAGTTCTTC
NA,many,TRBV15,TRBJ2-7,CATSNPGTASDEQYF,TGTGCCACCAGCAACCCCGGGACCGCGAGCGACGAGCAGTACTTC
TRBD1,few,TRBV28,TRBJ1-1,CASSLGTVNTEAFF,TGTGCCAGCAGTTTGGGGACAGTCAACACTGAAGCTTTCTTT
NA,NA,TRBV20-1,TRBJ2-3,CSARDRMTGSRTDTQYF,TGCAGTGCTAGAGATCGGATGACAGGTTCCCGCACAGATACGCAGTATTTT
NA,many,TRBV7-6,TRBJ2-7,CASSLAGGVSEQYF,TGTGCCAGCAGCTTAGCAGGGGGGGTCTCCGAGCAGTACTTC
NA,many,TRBV6-2/TRBV6-3,TRBJ2-7,CASSLLGPSGGYEQYF,TGTGCCAGCAGCTTACTCGGACCGTCCGGTGGCTACGAGCAGTACTTC
TRBD2,many,TRBV11-1,TRBJ2-2,CASSGGRSLPLNTGELFF,TGTGCCAGCAGCGGCGGGAGGTCCCTCCCCCTGAACACCGGGGAGCTGTTTTTT
TRBD1,many,TRBV7-2,TRBJ2-3,CASSFRGTDTQYF,TGTGCCAGCAGCTTCAGGGGGACAGATACGCAGTATTTT
NA,many,TRBV28,TRBJ2-6,CASSLGGRVGSGANVLTF,TGTGCCAGCAGCCTCGGGGGCAGGGTAGGGTCTGGGGCCAACGTCCTGACTTTC
TRBD1,many,TRBV28,TRBJ1-5,CASSLAGGGNQPQHF,TGTGCCAGCAGTCTGGCAGGGGGTGGCAATCAGCCCCAGCATTTT
TRBD1,many,TRBV19,TRBJ1-6,CASSTGQGWPPLHF,TGTGCCAGTAGTACGGGACAGGGGTGGCCACCCCTCCACTTT
NA,few,TRBV6-6,TRBJ2-3,CASSLQPLRDTQYF,TGTGCCAGCAGTTTACAGCCCTTAAGGGATACGCAGTATTTT
TRBD2,many,TRBV6-6,TRBJ2-3,CASSGPGREGTDTQYF,TGTGCCAGCAGTGGCCCGGGGCGGGAGGGCACAGATACGCAGTATTTT
NA,NA,TRBV28,TRBJ2-1,CASSSGSEQFF,TGTGCCAGCAGCTCCGGCAGTGAGCAGTTCTTC